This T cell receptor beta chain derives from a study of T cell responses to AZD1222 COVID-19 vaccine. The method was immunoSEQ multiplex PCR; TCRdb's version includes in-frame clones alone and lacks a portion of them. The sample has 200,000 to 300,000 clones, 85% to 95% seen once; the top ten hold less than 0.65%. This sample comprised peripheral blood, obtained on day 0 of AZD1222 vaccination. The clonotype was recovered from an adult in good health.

The DNA of the CDR3 is TGTGCCAGCAGCCAAGATAAGCGGGGGTTCGACGAGCAGTACTTC. Its protein product is CASSQDKRGFDEQYF. V and J are TRBV4-2 and TRBJ2-7; 8 bases map to TRBD2. This CDR3 has 15 residues. The ends lost 0 bases at V and 5 bases at J; junction bases unmatched: 6. Germline values: CDR1 LGHNA, CDR2 YNFKEQ.